This TCR beta chain was found in a study of cytomegalovirus exposure and HLA in healthy donors. This CDR3 has 16 amino acids. V gave up 6 bases and J gave up 1 base, with 16 bases separating them. CDR1 and CDR2 (germline): MDHEN, SYDVKM. The primer mix had 60 Vbeta and 13 Jbeta primers. Method: immunoSEQ multiplex PCR; TCRdb's copy keeps in-frame clones and lacks some. The data contain about 120,000 clones, about 16% of them singletons. Specimen: PBMCs. V usage is TRBV28 and J usage is TRBJ2-1, with a weak D call TRBD1 (5 bases). The receptor was isolated from a woman aged 18-29 years in good health and CMV-seronegative. CDR3 amino acids: CASRRQGAPSYNEQFF. CDR3 DNA sequence: TGTGCCAGCAGGCGACAAGGGGCCCCTTCCTACAATGAGCAGTTCTTC.